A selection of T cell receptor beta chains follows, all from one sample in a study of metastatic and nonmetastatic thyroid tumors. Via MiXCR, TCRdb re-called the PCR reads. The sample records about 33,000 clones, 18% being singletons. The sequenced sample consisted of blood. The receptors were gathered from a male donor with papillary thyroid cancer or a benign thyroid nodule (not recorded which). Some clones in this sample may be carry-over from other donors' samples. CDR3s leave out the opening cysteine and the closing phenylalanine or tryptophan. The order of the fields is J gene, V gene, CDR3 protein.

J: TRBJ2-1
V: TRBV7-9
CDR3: ASSLDGQLNRNEQF

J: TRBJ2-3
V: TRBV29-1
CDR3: SVGGGGGTDTQY

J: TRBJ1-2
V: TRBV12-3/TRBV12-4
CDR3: ARHRDQSQVNNGYT

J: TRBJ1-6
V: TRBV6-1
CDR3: ASRTPGTGKSPLH

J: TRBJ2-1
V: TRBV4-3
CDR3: ASSQSGLAKGSGEQF

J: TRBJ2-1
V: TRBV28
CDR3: ASTWGGWGLPYNEQF

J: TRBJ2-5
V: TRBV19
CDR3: ASSIANGSPD

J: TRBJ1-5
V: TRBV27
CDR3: ASSPSREQPQH

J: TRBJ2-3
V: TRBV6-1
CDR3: ASSRRQGPIDTQY

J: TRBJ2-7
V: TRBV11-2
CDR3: ASSLDSPSYEQY

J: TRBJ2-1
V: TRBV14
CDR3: ASSQDPGFGYNEQF

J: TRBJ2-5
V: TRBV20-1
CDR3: SAGLAGGLQETQY

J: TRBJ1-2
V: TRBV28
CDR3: ASVLGGESGGYT

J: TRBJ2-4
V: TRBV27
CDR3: ASRRTTLAKNIQY

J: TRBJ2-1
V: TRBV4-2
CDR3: VSIHTRRTSDNNEQF

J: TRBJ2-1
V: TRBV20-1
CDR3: SAQPQGTGGARYNEQF